The 12 T cell receptor beta chains listed next were all sequenced from one sample in a study of OX40 agonist ivuxolimab in advanced cancers. This table comes from immunoSEQ multiplex PCR, and its TCRdb copy is limited to in-frame clones, with some not included. Found here are approximately 120,000 clones, 85% to 95% of them singletons; the top ten hold under 0.85%. The sample was CD4+ or CD8+ T cells sorted from blood, taken in a trial of the OX40 agonist ivuxolimab. These receptor sequences come from an adult with an advanced solid tumor such as melanoma, head and neck, liver or kidney cancer.

This clone appeared a single time. The chain couples TRBV7-8 to TRBJ1-1, with D unresolved. V lost 2 bases and J lost 10, with 11 bases in between. Germline values: CDR1 SGHVS, CDR2 FQNEAQ. The CDR3 is 12 residues long. The CDR3 protein is CASSLREEGAFF. CDR3 bases: TGTGCCAGCAGCTTACGGGAGGAGGGAGCTTTCTTT.

The rearrangement links TRBV7-9 to TRBJ1-5, with TRBD1 as a possible D gene (6 bases). The germline V gene encodes CDR1 SEHNR and CDR2 FQNEAQ (reference sequence). This CDR3 region has 13 residues. V shed 5 bases and J shed 6 bases, with 11 bases lying between them. The CDR3, as DNA: TGTGCCAGCAGCCCGCAGGGGAGTCAGCCCCAGCATTTT. This codes for CASSPQGSQPQHF.

The chain employs TRBV7-3 and TRBJ1-1; 8 positions agree with TRBD1. The CDR3 sequence is 15 residues long. V was clipped by 4 bases and J by 1 base; unmatched bases: 5. Germline V gives CDR1 SGHTA, CDR2 FQGTGA. The CDR3 region has the DNA TGTGCCAGCAGCTCCAGAACAGGGGGGAACACTGAAGCTTTCTTT. Translation gives CASSSRTGGNTEAFF.

This chain joins TRBV28 and TRBJ2-7; no firm D call. V was cut by 3 bases and J by 2 bases, with 14 bases left in between. The germline V gene has CDR1 MDHEN and CDR2 SYDVKM. This CDR3 is built from 15 residues. This CDR3 reads CASSFMAGVTYEQYF. The CDR3 DNA is TGTGCCAGCAGTTTTATGGCAGGAGTGACCTACGAGCAGTACTTC.

The chain combines TRBV2 with TRBJ1-1; 8 nucleotides align to TRBD1. This CDR3 is built from 14 residues. J gave up 2 bases and V 7 bases, and 6 bases lay outside the gene matches. Looked up from germline, CDR1 is SNHLY and CDR2 is FYNNEI. CDR3 residues: CASTRQGPNTEAFF. CDR3 sequence (DNA): TGTGCCAGCACGCGACAGGGGCCAAACACTGAAGCTTTCTTT. Full variable domain (rest looked up from reference TRBV2 and TRBJ1-1): EPEVTQTPSHQVTQMGQEVILRCVPISNHLYFYWYRQILGQKVEFLVSFYNNEISEKSEIFDDQFSVERPDGSNFTLKIRSTKLEDSAMYFCASTRQGPNTEAFFGQGTRLTVV.

V and J are TRBV5-8 and TRBJ2-1; D remains unclear. The CDR3 has 12 amino acids. Germline-derived CDR1 and CDR2 are SGHTS and YDEGEE. The V gene lost 6 bases and the J gene lost 10 bases, with 14 bases spanning the gap. The CDR3 sequence is CASTLPEGEQFF. In DNA form, the CDR3 reads TGTGCCAGCACCCTACCCGAAGGGGAGCAGTTCTTC.

This chain uses TRBV5-1 with TRBJ2-3; a possible D gene is TRBD2 (5 bases). CDR1 SGHRS and CDR2 YFSETQ come from the germline V gene. The CDR3 runs to 13 residues. V was pared by 4 bases and J by 4 bases, with 10 bases between. The CDR3 coding sequence is TGCGCCAGCAGCCGGGGAGAGGCAGATACGCAGTATTTT. The encoded protein is CASSRGEADTQYF.

V and J are TRBV30 and TRBJ2-2; D possibly corresponds to TRBD2 (5 bases). Germline loops: CDR1 GTSNPN, CDR2 SVGIG (reference sequence). The length of the CDR3 is 14 residues. Trimming pared 3 bases from V and 0 bases from J, leaving 8 bases between. The CDR3: CAWSSLANTGELFF. Written as DNA, the CDR3 is TGTGCCTGGAGCTCACTAGCGAACACCGGGGAGCTGTTTTTT.

Comments on this clone: A junction boundary mismatches the germline segment, possibly from a read error. This chain connects TRBV5-1 to TRBJ2-5; 12 bases line up with TRBD2. The germline CDR1 and CDR2 sequences are SGHRS and YFSETQ. The CDR3 has 15 amino acids. This CDR3 is CASSLRQETSGGLDF. The CDR3 DNA is TGCGCCAGCAGCTTGCGACAGGAGACTAGCGGGGGCCTCGACTTC. The complete variable domain, with remaining parts taken from reference TRBV5-1 and TRBJ2-5, reads KAGVTQTPRYLIKTRGQQVTLSCSPISGHRSVSWYQQTPGQGLQFLFEYFSETQRNKGNFPGRFSGRQFSNSRSEMNVSTLELGDSALYLCASSLRQETSGGLDFGPGTRLLVL.

The chain carries TRBV4-3 and TRBJ2-1; TRBD1 agrees at 8 bases. Germline V gene sequence: CDR1 LGHNA, CDR2 YSLEER. The V segment lost 1 base and the J segment 9 bases; nucleotides outside the gene matches: 11. The CDR3 sequence is 16 residues long. The CDR3 coding sequence is TGCGCCAGCAGCCAAGCAGGGGGCGCAACGTACGGTGAGCAGTTCTTC. Its protein product is CASSQAGGATYGEQFF.

DNA for the CDR3: TGTGCCAGCAGTTGGGACAGGTTCTACACAGATACGCAGTATTTT. This translates into CASSWDRFYTDTQYF. The J gene is TRBJ2-3, the V gene TRBV6-5; 8 bases fit TRBD1. The germline gives CDR1 MNHEY, CDR2 SVGAGI. The J segment lost 2 bases and the V segment lost 4 bases, leaving 5 bases of the junction unmatched. This CDR3 contains 15 residues.

The gene calls are TRBV7-3 and TRBJ2-3; tentatively, D is TRBD1 (6 bases). The CDR3 has 14 residues. Trimming left V 2 bases short and J 4 bases short, with 10 bases between. The germline CDR1 and CDR2 sequences are SGHTA and FQGTGA. The CDR3 is CASSLVRGADTQYF. CDR3 coding DNA: TGTGCCAGCAGCTTAGTCAGGGGAGCAGATACGCAGTATTTT.